This T cell receptor (beta chain) was sequenced for a study of CD8 T cell repertoires and HIV-1 epitope variants. Sequenced by immunoSEQ multiplex PCR; TCRdb stores in-frame clones only, minus some. The sample has under 100,000 clones; approximately 70% are singletons. From germline, CDR1 is MGHRA and CDR2 YSYEKL. The CDR3 totals 13 residues. Trimming shortened V by 0 bases and J by 5 bases, and 8 bases separated the two germline ends. Material for sequencing was uncultured baseline CD8+ T cells from peripheral blood mononuclear cells (PBMCs). The chain combines TRBV4-1 with TRBJ2-7; D gene ambiguous. The TCR originated in a male donor with HIV. The CDR3 spells CASSQDLANEQYF. In DNA form, the CDR3 reads TGCGCCAGCAGCCAAGATCTGGCTAACGAGCAGTACTTC.